This T cell receptor (beta chain) originates from a study of Ad26.COV2.S vaccination and SARS-CoV-2 variants. As to treatment: about 20 received Ad26.COV2.S at low or high dose, single or two shots; about 5 received placebo; per-sample allocation not given. The investigators took samples on day 63 after the first vaccine or placebo injection. With 4 bases clipped from V and 5 bases from J, the junction kept 10 bases outside the gene matches. This CDR3 is 17 amino acids long. The germline CDR1 and CDR2 sequences are SGHRS and YFSETQ. The method was immunoSEQ multiplex PCR; TCRdb's version includes in-frame clones alone and lacks a portion of them. The sample holds 350,000 to 600,000 clones; about 89% are singletons and the top ten take about 1.5%.

This TCR came from a person between 18 and 60 years old who received the Ad26.COV2.S COVID-19 vaccine or a placebo. The chain employs TRBV5-1 and TRBJ2-6; TRBD1 aligns across 9 bases. The starting material was peripheral blood, obtained in a trial of Ad26.COV2.S vaccine versus placebo. The CDR3 spells CASSARTGATWANVLTF. Written as DNA, the CDR3 is TGCGCCAGCAGCGCCCGGACAGGGGCCACTTGGGCCAACGTCCTGACTTTC.